This T cell receptor beta chain emerged from a study of blood T cell repertoires in COVID-19. Assay used: immunoSEQ multiplex PCR; TCRdb lists only in-frame clones, some missing. The table has 75,000 to 90,000 clones, around 84% seen once. CDR3 length: 14 amino acids. From germline, CDR1 is SGHRS and CDR2 YFSETQ. The ends were cut back, 2 bases at V and 0 bases at J, with 9 bases in the middle. This TCR derives from a man older than 75 with active or convalescent COVID-19. The V call is TRBV5-1, the J call TRBJ2-7, with no clear D. Sequencing was carried out using peripheral blood. CDR3: CASSFGPSSYEQYV. In DNA form, the CDR3 reads TGCGCCAGCAGCTTTGGCCCCAGCTCCTACGAGCAGTACGTC.